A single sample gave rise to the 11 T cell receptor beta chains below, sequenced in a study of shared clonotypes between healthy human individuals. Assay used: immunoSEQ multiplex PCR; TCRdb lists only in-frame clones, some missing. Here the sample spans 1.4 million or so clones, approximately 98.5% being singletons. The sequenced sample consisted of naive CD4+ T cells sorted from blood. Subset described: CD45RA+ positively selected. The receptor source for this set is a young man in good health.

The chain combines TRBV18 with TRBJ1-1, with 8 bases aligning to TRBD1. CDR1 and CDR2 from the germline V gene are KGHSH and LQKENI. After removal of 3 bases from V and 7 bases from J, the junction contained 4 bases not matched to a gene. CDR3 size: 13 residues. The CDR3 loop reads CASSPNRGGEAFF. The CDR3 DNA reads TGTGCCAGCTCACCTAACAGGGGGGGTGAAGCTTTCTTT.

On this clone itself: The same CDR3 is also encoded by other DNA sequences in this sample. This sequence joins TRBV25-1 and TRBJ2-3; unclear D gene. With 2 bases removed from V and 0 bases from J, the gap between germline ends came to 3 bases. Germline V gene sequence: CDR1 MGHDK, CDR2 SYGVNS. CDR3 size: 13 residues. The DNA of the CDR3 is TGTGCCAGCAGTGAAGTAAGCACAGATACGCAGTATTTT. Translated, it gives CASSEVSTDTQYF.

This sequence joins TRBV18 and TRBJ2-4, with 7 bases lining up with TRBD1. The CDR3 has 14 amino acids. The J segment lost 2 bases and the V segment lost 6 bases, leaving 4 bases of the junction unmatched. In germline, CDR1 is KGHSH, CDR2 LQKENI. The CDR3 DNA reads TGTGCCAGCTCCCGGGACAGCTCCAAAAACATTCAGTACTTC. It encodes CASSRDSSKNIQYF.

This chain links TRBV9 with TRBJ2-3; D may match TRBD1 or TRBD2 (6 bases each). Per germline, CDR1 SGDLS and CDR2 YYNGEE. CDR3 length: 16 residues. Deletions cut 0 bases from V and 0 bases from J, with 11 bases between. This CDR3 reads CASSVATGASTDTQYF. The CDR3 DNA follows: TGTGCCAGCAGCGTAGCTACGGGGGCCAGCACAGATACGCAGTATTTT.

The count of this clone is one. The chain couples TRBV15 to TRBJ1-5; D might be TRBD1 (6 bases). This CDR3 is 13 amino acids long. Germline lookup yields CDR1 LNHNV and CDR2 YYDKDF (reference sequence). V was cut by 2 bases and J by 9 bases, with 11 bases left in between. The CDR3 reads CATSRLQGLPQHF. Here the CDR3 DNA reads TGTGCCACCAGCAGACTCCAGGGGTTGCCCCAGCATTTT.

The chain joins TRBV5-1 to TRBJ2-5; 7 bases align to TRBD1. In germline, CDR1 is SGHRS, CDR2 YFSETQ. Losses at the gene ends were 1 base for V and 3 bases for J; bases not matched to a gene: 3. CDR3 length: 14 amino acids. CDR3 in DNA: TGCGCCAGCAGCTTGTGGGACAGAAAAGAGACCCAGTACTTC. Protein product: CASSLWDRKETQYF.

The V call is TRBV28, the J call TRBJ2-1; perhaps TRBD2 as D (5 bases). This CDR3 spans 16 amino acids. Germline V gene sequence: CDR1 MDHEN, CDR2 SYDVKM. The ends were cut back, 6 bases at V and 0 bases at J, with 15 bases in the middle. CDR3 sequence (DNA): TGTGCCAGCAGCTCCCTCCGGGGAAGCTCCTACAATGAGCAGTTCTTC. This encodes CASSSLRGSSYNEQFF.

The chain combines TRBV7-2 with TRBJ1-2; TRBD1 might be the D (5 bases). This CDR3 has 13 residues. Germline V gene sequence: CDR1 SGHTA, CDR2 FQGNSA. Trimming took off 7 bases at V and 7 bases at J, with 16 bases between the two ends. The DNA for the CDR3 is TGTGCCAGCAACAACGGGGGTCCCACTGGCTACACCTTC. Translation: CASNNGGPTGYTF. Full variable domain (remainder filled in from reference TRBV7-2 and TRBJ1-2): GAGVSQSPSNKVTEKGKDVELRCDPISGHTALYWYRQSLGQGLEFLIYFQGNSAPDKSGLPSDRFSAERTGGSVSTLTIQRTQQEDSAVYLCASNNGGPTGYTFGSGTRLTVV.

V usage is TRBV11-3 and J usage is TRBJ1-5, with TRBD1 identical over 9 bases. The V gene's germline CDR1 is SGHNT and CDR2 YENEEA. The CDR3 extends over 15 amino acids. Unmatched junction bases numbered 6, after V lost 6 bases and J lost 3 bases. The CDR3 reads CASSSRTGVNQPQHF. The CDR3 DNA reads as TGTGCCAGCAGTTCGAGGACAGGGGTCAATCAGCCCCAGCATTTT.

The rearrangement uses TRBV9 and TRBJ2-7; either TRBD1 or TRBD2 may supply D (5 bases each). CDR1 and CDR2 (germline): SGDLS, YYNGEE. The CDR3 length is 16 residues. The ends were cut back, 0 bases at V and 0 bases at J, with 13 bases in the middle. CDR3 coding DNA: TGTGCCAGCAGCGTAGAAGGGGCTAGCACCTCCTACGAGCAGTACTTC. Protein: CASSVEGASTSYEQYF.

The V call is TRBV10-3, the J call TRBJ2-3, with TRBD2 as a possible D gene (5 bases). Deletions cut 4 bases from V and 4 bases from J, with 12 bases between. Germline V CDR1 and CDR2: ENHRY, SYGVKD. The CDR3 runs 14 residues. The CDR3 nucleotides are TGTGCCATCAGTGTCGGGGAAGTACCAGATACGCAGTATTTT. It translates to CAISVGEVPDTQYF.